This TCR beta chain came from a study of blood T cell repertoires in COVID-19. V lost 7 bases and J 7 bases, leaving 7 bases between the germline ends. Per the germline V gene, CDR1 is SNHLY and CDR2 is FYNNEI. The CDR3 length is 11 residues. Here immunoSEQ multiplex PCR was the method, and the copy in TCRdb shows in-frame clones only, minus some. The repertoire has 150,000 to 200,000 clones, 88% of them found once; the top ten carry about 8.4%. The sequence derives from a woman aged 18-30 years who had recovered from COVID-19. This chain connects TRBV2 to TRBJ2-2; D unclear. The sequenced material came from PBMCs or T cells enriched from blood (not recorded which). DNA for the CDR3: TGTGCCAGCAACAGTTACGGGGAGCTGTTTTTT. It specifies CASNSYGELFF.